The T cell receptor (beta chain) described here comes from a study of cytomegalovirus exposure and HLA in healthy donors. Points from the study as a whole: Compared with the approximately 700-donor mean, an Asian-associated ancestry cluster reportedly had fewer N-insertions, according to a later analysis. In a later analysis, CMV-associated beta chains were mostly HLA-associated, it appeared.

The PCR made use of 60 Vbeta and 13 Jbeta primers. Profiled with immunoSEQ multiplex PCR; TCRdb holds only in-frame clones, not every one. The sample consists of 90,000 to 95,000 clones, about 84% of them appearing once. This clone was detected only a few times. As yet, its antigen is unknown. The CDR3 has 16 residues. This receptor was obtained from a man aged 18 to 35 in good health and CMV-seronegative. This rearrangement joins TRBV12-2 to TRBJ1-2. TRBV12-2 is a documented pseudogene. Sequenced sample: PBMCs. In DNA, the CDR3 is TGTGCAAGTCGCTCAGAGGGGGGGGAAGGGGATGACGGCTACACCTTC. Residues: CASRSEGGEGDDGYTF.